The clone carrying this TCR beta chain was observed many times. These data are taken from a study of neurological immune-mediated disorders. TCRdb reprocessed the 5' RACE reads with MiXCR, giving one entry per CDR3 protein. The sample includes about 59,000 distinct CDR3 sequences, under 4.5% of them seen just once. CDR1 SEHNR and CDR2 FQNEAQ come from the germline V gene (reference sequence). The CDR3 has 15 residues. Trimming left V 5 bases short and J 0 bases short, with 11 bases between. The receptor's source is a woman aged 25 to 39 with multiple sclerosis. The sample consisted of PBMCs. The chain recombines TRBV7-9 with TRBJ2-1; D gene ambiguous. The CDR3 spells CASSGKLGSYNEQFF. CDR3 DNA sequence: TGTGCCAGCAGCGGAAAGCTAGGCTCCTACAATGAGCAGTTCTTC.